Following are 21 T cell receptor beta chains from one sample sequenced in a study of cytomegalovirus exposure and HLA in healthy donors. Primers for the PCR totalled 60 Vbeta and 13 Jbeta. Some clones are missing from TCRdb's copy, which holds only in-frame ones; the method was immunoSEQ multiplex PCR. Of about 180,000 clones listed, approximately 88% are singletons. Sequencing used PBMCs. These receptor sequences come from a boy aged 2 to 9 in good health and CMV-seronegative.

This chain joins TRBV28 and TRBJ2-7; possibly TRBD2 for D (7 bases). Germline assignment: CDR1 MDHEN and CDR2 SYDVKM. V was cut by 7 bases and J by 5 bases, with 18 bases left in between. The CDR3 is 14 residues long. CDR3 sequence reads: CASTPGGGTHEQYF. The CDR3 nucleotides read TGTGCCAGCACCCCGGGGGGCGGAACCCACGAGCAGTACTTC.

This chain connects TRBV6-5 to TRBJ1-2; D might be TRBD1 (5 bases). The germline V gene encodes CDR1 MNHEY and CDR2 SVGAGI. The length of the CDR3 is 12 residues. V lost 6 bases to trimming and J lost 4 bases, with 9 bases between them. In nucleotides, the CDR3 is TGTGCCAGCAGAAGACAGACCTATGGCTACACCTTC. Its translation is CASRRQTYGYTF.

The chain joins TRBV6-4 to TRBJ2-6; TRBD1 agrees at 8 bases. Trimming removed 6 bases from V and 3 bases from J; junction bases left unmatched: 4. The CDR3 extends over 15 amino acids. Germline V gene data show CDR1 as MRHNA and CDR2 as SNTAGT. The DNA for the CDR3 is TGTGCCAGCAGGCGGACAGGGAATGGGGCCAACGTCCTGACTTTC. Its protein product is CASRRTGNGANVLTF.

The chain uses TRBV9 and TRBJ2-5; unclear D gene. Germline-derived CDR1 and CDR2 are SGDLS and YYNGEE. This CDR3 has 16 residues. Deletions cut 6 bases from V and 2 bases from J, with 20 bases between. This CDR3 is CASIKWRLGLQETQYF. The CDR3 DNA reads TGTGCCAGCATCAAGTGGAGATTGGGTCTACAAGAGACCCAGTACTTC. The variable domain in full, with the rest retrieved from reference TRBV9 and TRBJ2-5, is DSGVTQTPKHLITATGQRVTLRCSPRSGDLSVYWYQQSLDQGLQFLIQYYNGEERAKGNILERFSAQQFPDLHSELNLSSLELGDSALYFCASIKWRLGLQETQYFGPGTRLLVL.

The rearrangement uses TRBV18 and TRBJ2-7; 9 bases line up with TRBD1. This CDR3 comprises 15 residues. Per germline, CDR1 KGHSH and CDR2 LQKENI. Trimming at V came to 4 bases and at J to 4 bases, leaving 8 bases not matched to a gene. CDR3 in DNA: TGTGCCAGCTCACAGGGACAGGGAGGTGTGTACGAGCAGTACTTC. Encoded protein: CASSQGQGGVYEQYF.

The chain uses TRBV28 and TRBJ1-3; D gene ambiguous. V was clipped by 5 bases and J by 0 bases, with 14 bases between them. Germline V gene data show CDR1 as MDHEN and CDR2 as SYDVKM. The CDR3 runs to 16 residues. The CDR3 nucleotides are TGTGCCAGCAGTCCCCCTCCCGCGTACTCTGGAAACACCATATATTTT. This codes for CASSPPPAYSGNTIYF.

The rearrangement uses TRBV5-4 and TRBJ2-5; TRBD2 matches at 11 bases. The J segment lost 5 bases and the V segment lost 5 bases, leaving 8 bases of the junction unmatched. Germline CDR1 reads SGHNT; CDR2 reads YYREEE (reference sequence). CDR3 length equals 15 residues. The CDR3 bases are TGTGCCAGCAGTTTACTAGCGGGAGATGTGGAGACCCAGTACTTC. It encodes CASSLLAGDVETQYF.

This sequence joins TRBV7-2 and TRBJ2-5, with D possibly being TRBD1 (5 bases). The J call is doubtful: the DNA matches TRBJ2-7 better. This CDR3 comprises 15 residues. Germline V lookup: CDR1 SGHTA, CDR2 FQGNSA. The DNA for the CDR3 is TGTGCCAGCGTACCCACTCTCCAAGGGGATAACGAGCAGTACTTC. As protein: CASVPTLQGDNEQYF.

The chain couples TRBV27 to TRBJ1-1, with 9 bases fitting TRBD1. CDR1 is MNHEY and CDR2 is SMNVEV in the germline V gene (reference sequence). The J segment lost 2 bases and the V segment lost 5 bases, leaving 6 bases of the junction unmatched. This CDR3 is 15 amino acids long. CDR3 nucleotide sequence: TGTGCCAGCAGTCCTGTGGACAGGGGCAACACTGAAGCTTTCTTT. Its protein is CASSPVDRGNTEAFF.

This chain joins TRBV10-2 and TRBJ2-1; TRBD2 matches at 10 bases. The germline CDR1 and CDR2 sequences are WSHSY and SAAADI. Trimming took 7 bases from V and 6 from J; bases not matched to a gene: 12. There are 16 residues in the CDR3. This CDR3 is CASNPSGLAAANEQFF. As DNA, the CDR3 is TGCGCCAGCAACCCTTCCGGACTAGCGGCAGCCAATGAGCAGTTCTTC.

This clone was counted once. The rearrangement links TRBV13 to TRBJ2-7, with D possibly being TRBD1 (5 bases). The V end lost 5 bases, the J end lost 6 bases, and 17 bases lay between the germline ends. This CDR3 is built from 14 residues. Germline CDR1 reads PRHDT; CDR2 reads FYEKMQ (reference sequence). The CDR3 bases are TGTGCCAGCAGCCTAGAACAGGCCCCTCTCGAGCAGTACTTC. Translation: CASSLEQAPLEQYF.

This clone showed up just a few times. The gene calls are TRBV5-5 and TRBJ1-5; 11 bases agree with TRBD1. Trimming at V came to 3 bases and at J to 7 bases, leaving 6 bases not matched to a gene. CDR1 and CDR2 (germline): SGHKS, YYEKEE (reference sequence). The CDR3 is 15 residues long. CDR3 DNA sequence: TGTGCCAGCAGCTCCTGGACAGGGGGCGGGCAGCCCCAGCATTTT. This encodes CASSSWTGGGQPQHF.

The chain carries TRBV4-1 and TRBJ2-4, with 7 bases that match TRBD2. Losses at the gene ends were 1 base for V and 7 bases for J; bases not matched to a gene: 7. The CDR3 has 15 residues. Germline CDR1 MGHRA, CDR2 YSYEKL. The CDR3 bases are TGCGCCAGCAGCCAAGTGACTAGCTCCCCCAACATTCAGTACTTC. Translated: CASSQVTSSPNIQYF.

The chain is built from TRBV7-5 and TRBJ2-7; the table assigns TRBD1, which was not confirmed against the DNA. TRBV7-5 is a pseudogene. The length of the CDR3 is 14 residues. CDR3 region: CVRSPPTGPHEQYF. CDR3 nucleotides: TGTGTCAGAAGCCCCCCGACAGGGCCCCACGAGCAGTACTTC.

The chain has TRBV6-1 and TRBJ2-1; 11 nucleotides agree with TRBD2. The CDR3 extends over 18 amino acids. CDR1 is MNHNS and CDR2 is SASEGT in the germline V gene. V shed 4 bases and J 4 bases; nucleotides not matched to a gene: 12. CDR3 sequence reads: CASSAGTSGSWRYNEQFF. The CDR3 DNA is TGTGCCAGCAGTGCCGGGACTAGCGGCTCTTGGAGGTACAATGAGCAGTTCTTC.

The V call is TRBV5-1, the J call TRBJ2-2, with 11 bases lining up with TRBD2. V lost 5 bases and J lost 0; bases outside the gene matches: 3. Germline loops: CDR1 SGHRS, CDR2 YFSETQ. This CDR3 contains 16 residues. CDR3 sequence reads: CASRGTSGTNTGELFF. CDR3 DNA: TGCGCCAGCAGGGGGACTAGCGGAACGAACACCGGGGAGCTGTTTTTT.

The genes are TRBV5-1 and TRBJ1-2; 8 bases line up with TRBD1. V lost 3 bases, J lost 7 bases, and 8 bases stayed unmatched. CDR1 and CDR2 from the germline V gene are SGHRS and YFSETQ. The CDR3 has 14 amino acids. The CDR3 protein is CASSSGDRLGGYTF. CDR3 nucleotide sequence: TGCGCCAGCAGCTCCGGGGACAGGCTAGGTGGCTACACCTTC.

V gene TRBV19 combines with J gene TRBJ1-2; 7 bases match TRBD1. The CDR3 totals 15 residues. J was trimmed by 0 bases and V by 3 bases; bases with no gene match: 4. Germline CDR1 reads LNHDA; CDR2 reads SQIVND (reference sequence). The CDR3 region is CASSMSQGANYGYTF. CDR3 nucleotide sequence: TGTGCCAGTAGTATGTCCCAGGGGGCTAACTATGGCTACACCTTC.

The CDR3 region has the DNA TGCGCCAGCAGCTTGAGCGGCAGGGGCGCCTACGAGCAGTACTTC. It translates to CASSLSGRGAYEQYF. The chain couples TRBV5-1 to TRBJ2-7; perhaps TRBD1 as D (6 bases). CDR3 length: 15 residues. The V end was cut by 1 base, the J end by 2 bases, with 13 bases between. Germline values: CDR1 SGHRS, CDR2 YFSETQ. Based on the CDR3 plus reference TRBV5-1 and TRBJ2-7, the full variable domain is KAGVTQTPRYLIKTRGQQVTLSCSPISGHRSVSWYQQTPGQGLQFLFEYFSETQRNKGNFPGRFSGRQFSNSRSEMNVSTLELGDSALYLCASSLSGRGAYEQYFGPGTRLTVT.

This rearrangement joins TRBV7-2 to TRBJ1-2; D is unclear. This CDR3 comprises 14 residues. CDR1 and CDR2 (germline): SGHTA, FQGNSA. V shed 5 bases and J shed 6 bases, with 16 bases lying between them. The CDR3 DNA sequence: TGTGCCAGCAGCCACGTCGGGGAAGATAATGGCTACACCTTC. This gives the protein CASSHVGEDNGYTF.

The J gene is TRBJ2-2, the V gene TRBV2, with 8 bases matching TRBD1. The CDR3 extends over 16 amino acids. The germline CDR1 and CDR2 sequences are SNHLY and FYNNEI. Trimming removed 5 bases from V and 0 bases from J; junction bases left unmatched: 5. The CDR3 bases are TGTGCCAGCAGTTGGGACAGGAGCGCGAACACCGGGGAGCTGTTTTTT. Amino acids: CASSWDRSANTGELFF.